The 27 T cell receptor beta chains in this list originate from one sample, sequenced in a study of OX40 agonist ivuxolimab in advanced cancers. The repertoire was sequenced with immunoSEQ multiplex PCR; TCRdb's copy has only in-frame clones and lacks some. The data hold over 55,000 clones, with approximately 80% observed a single time. The specimen was CD4+ or CD8+ T cells sorted from blood, collected in a trial of the OX40 agonist ivuxolimab. Source of these receptors: an adult with an advanced solid tumor such as melanoma, head and neck, liver or kidney cancer.

This chain joins TRBV27 and TRBJ1-2; D may be TRBD1 (6 bases). Trimming removed 9 bases from V and 8 bases from J, with 28 bases in between. Germline lookup yields CDR1 MNHEY and CDR2 SMNVEV (reference sequence). This CDR3 spans 16 amino acids. The DNA of the CDR3 is TGTGCCAGTTTTAGTGGACTTGATTTCAGGGGTGCGGGCTACACCTTC. Its translation: CASFSGLDFRGAGYTF.

The V gene is TRBV7-2, the J gene TRBJ2-7; 8 nucleotides agree with TRBD1. The CDR3 sequence is 14 residues long. With V trimmed by 5 bases and J by 0 bases, 3 bases remained unmatched. Germline values: CDR1 SGHTA, CDR2 FQGNSA. CDR3 DNA sequence: TGTGCCAGCAGCGCAGGGGGCCTCTCCTACGAGCAGTACTTC. Amino acids: CASSAGGLSYEQYF. Looking up the rest from reference TRBV7-2 and TRBJ2-7 gives the full variable domain: GAGVSQSPSNKVTEKGKDVELRCDPISGHTALYWYRQSLGQGLEFLIYFQGNSAPDKSGLPSDRFSAERTGGSVSTLTIQRTQQEDSAVYLCASSAGGLSYEQYFGPGTRLTVT.

The gene calls are TRBV7-9 and TRBJ2-1, with 8 nucleotides matching TRBD2. Trimming cost V 0 bases and J 4 bases; bases outside gene matches: 5. CDR3 size: 16 residues. In germline, CDR1 is SEHNR, CDR2 FQNEAQ (reference sequence). The CDR3 sequence is CASSLALGTRYNEQFF. The CDR3 coding sequence is TGTGCCAGCAGCTTAGCGCTTGGGACTAGATACAATGAGCAGTTCTTC.

The chain carries TRBV27 and TRBJ1-1; maybe TRBD1 (5 bases). The ends were cut back, 2 bases at V and 0 bases at J, with 7 bases in the middle. The CDR3 has 14 residues. CDR1 and CDR2 from the germline V gene are MNHEY and SMNVEV (reference sequence). CDR3 loop: CASSLAGVNTEAFF. In DNA form, the CDR3 reads TGTGCCAGCAGTTTAGCGGGGGTGAACACTGAAGCTTTCTTT.

The chain employs TRBV4-3 and TRBJ2-1, with D hard to call. The CDR3 is 18 residues long. Germline V gives CDR1 LGHNA, CDR2 YSLEER. The V end was cut by 0 bases, the J end by 5 bases, with 20 bases between. CDR3 sequence reads: CASSQDPAMAQGHNEQFF. CDR3 sequence (DNA): TGCGCCAGCAGCCAAGATCCGGCGATGGCCCAAGGCCACAATGAGCAGTTCTTC.

The chain employs TRBV6-1 and TRBJ2-1; TRBD2 is a possible D gene (5 bases). The CDR3 consists of 14 residues. V was clipped by 4 bases and J by 0 bases, with 7 bases between them. Germline CDR1 reads MNHNS; CDR2 reads SASEGT. The CDR3 protein is CASSGTSSYNEQFF. The CDR3 coding sequence is TGTGCCAGCAGTGGAACTAGCTCCTACAATGAGCAGTTCTTC.

Within the sample, this clone is medium-sized. This chain joins TRBV14 and TRBJ1-6; tentative D call: TRBD1 (5 bases). Between the trimmed V and J ends, which lost 1 base and 8 bases, there was a span of 9 bases. This CDR3 region has 14 residues. Germline V gene data show CDR1 as SGHDN and CDR2 as FVKESK. The CDR3 region is CASSQGREYSPLHF. CDR3 DNA sequence: TGTGCCAGCAGCCAAGGCAGGGAGTATTCACCCCTCCACTTT.

V gene TRBV18 combines with J gene TRBJ1-4; maybe TRBD1 (5 bases). CDR1 and CDR2 (germline): KGHSH, LQKENI. The CDR3 loop spans 15 amino acids. The V end lost 3 bases, the J end lost 4 bases, and 12 bases lay between the germline ends. The CDR3 sequence: CASSPNGASNEKLFF. The CDR3 DNA reads as TGTGCCAGCTCACCGAACGGGGCAAGTAATGAAAAACTGTTTTTT.

This clone was seen a handful of times. V and J are TRBV5-1 and TRBJ1-2; a weak D match, TRBD1 (5 bases). This CDR3 comprises 13 residues. CDR1 SGHRS and CDR2 YFSETQ come from the germline V gene. Trimming stripped 4 bases from V and 6 bases from J, with 13 bases between. CDR3 DNA: TGCGCCAGCAGCGACGGGGCCTTTGATGGCTACACCTTC. It codes for CASSDGAFDGYTF.

The chain has TRBV9 and TRBJ2-3; perhaps TRBD2 as D (5 bases). V was cut by 6 bases and J by 6 bases, with 11 bases left in between. The CDR3 extends over 12 amino acids. In germline, CDR1 is SGDLS, CDR2 YYNGEE. In DNA, the CDR3 is TGTGCCAGCACCTCACCGGGGGATACGCAGTATTTT. The encoded protein is CASTSPGDTQYF. The whole variable domain, remainder taken from reference TRBV9 and TRBJ2-3, is DSGVTQTPKHLITATGQRVTLRCSPRSGDLSVYWYQQSLDQGLQFLIQYYNGEERAKGNILERFSAQQFPDLHSELNLSSLELGDSALYFCASTSPGDTQYFGPGTRLTVL.

This chain connects TRBV5-1 to TRBJ1-1; maybe TRBD1 (5 bases). This CDR3 spans 15 amino acids. Trimming removed 0 bases at V and 0 bases at J, with 9 bases between. CDR1 and CDR2 (germline): SGHRS, YFSETQ. In DNA form, the CDR3 reads TGCGCCAGCAGCTTGGGGACAAGCCTGAACACTGAAGCTTTCTTT. This gives the protein CASSLGTSLNTEAFF.

CDR3 sequence (DNA): TGTGCCAGCAGCCCTGCAGGGGGCGCAGGCTACAATGAGCAGTTCTTC. It is translated as CASSPAGGAGYNEQFF. This sequence joins TRBV7-2 and TRBJ2-1; 8 positions match TRBD1. CDR3 length equals 16 residues. The junction had 9 bases not matched to a gene; V was cut back by 5 bases and J by 3 bases. Germline assignment: CDR1 SGHTA and CDR2 FQGNSA.

The chain employs TRBV4-2 and TRBJ2-7, with a tentative D call TRBD1 (7 bases). The germline V and J ends were trimmed by 1 base and 1 base, with 11 bases remaining between them. The germline CDR1 and CDR2 sequences are LGHNA and YNFKEQ. This CDR3 is 15 amino acids long. CDR3 sequence: CASSQGAGGSYEQYF. The CDR3 DNA is TGTGCCAGCAGCCAAGGGGCAGGGGGGTCCTACGAGCAGTACTTC.

The CDR3 loop is CASSLANVRETQYF. CDR3 sequence (DNA): TGTGCCAGCAGCTTAGCGAACGTGAGGGAGACCCAGTACTTC. The chain has TRBV7-2 and TRBJ2-5; the D is unclear. The length of the CDR3 is 14 residues. With 0 bases removed from V and 5 bases from J, the gap between germline ends came to 10 bases. Germline lookup yields CDR1 SGHTA and CDR2 FQGNSA. Supplemented by reference TRBV7-2 and TRBJ2-5, the full variable domain reads GAGVSQSPSNKVTEKGKDVELRCDPISGHTALYWYRQSLGQGLEFLIYFQGNSAPDKSGLPSDRFSAERTGGSVSTLTIQRTQQEDSAVYLCASSLANVRETQYFGPGTRLLVL.

This clone was observed a handful of times. The genes are TRBV5-1 and TRBJ1-1, with D hard to call. V was clipped by 5 bases and J by 3 bases, with 11 bases between them. The CDR3 runs 13 residues. Germline V gene data show CDR1 as SGHRS and CDR2 as YFSETQ. CDR3 region: CASRSQSDTEAFF. CDR3 nucleotides: TGCGCCAGCAGGAGTCAGTCGGACACTGAAGCTTTCTTT.

The CDR3 region has the DNA TGCAGCGTTGTGAGGGCGGCAGATACGCAGTATTTT. Translated: CSVVRAADTQYF. J is TRBJ2-3 and V is TRBV29-1; D perhaps matches TRBD2 (5 bases). This CDR3 has 12 residues. Deletions cut 4 bases from V and 4 bases from J, with 9 bases between. CDR1 is SQVTM, CDR2 ANQGSEA, per germline.

The gene calls are TRBV7-2 and TRBJ1-5, with TRBD1 matching over 8 bases. The length of the CDR3 is 15 residues. CDR1 is SGHTA and CDR2 is FQGNSA in the germline V gene. The ends lost 0 bases at V and 7 bases at J; junction bases unmatched: 5. DNA of the CDR3: TGTGCCAGCAGCTTAGCGAGGGCAGGGGGCCAGCCCCAGCATTTT. Residues: CASSLARAGGQPQHF. Full variable domain (missing parts from reference TRBV7-2 and TRBJ1-5): GAGVSQSPSNKVTEKGKDVELRCDPISGHTALYWYRQSLGQGLEFLIYFQGNSAPDKSGLPSDRFSAERTGGSVSTLTIQRTQQEDSAVYLCASSLARAGGQPQHFGDGTRLSIL.

V usage is TRBV4-1 and J usage is TRBJ2-7, with 9 bases that match TRBD2. J gave up 5 bases and V 1 base, and 9 bases lay outside the gene matches. The germline CDR1 and CDR2 sequences are MGHRA and YSYEKL. This CDR3 is 16 amino acids long. CDR3 loop: CASSQGVAGGRNEQYF. The CDR3 DNA sequence: TGCGCCAGCAGCCAAGGGGTGGCGGGAGGGCGGAACGAGCAGTACTTC.

This rearrangement joins TRBV6-1 to TRBJ1-5; TRBD1 matches at 8 bases. Germline-derived CDR1 and CDR2 are MNHNS and SASEGT. The CDR3 covers 15 residues. J lost 0 bases, V lost 6 bases, and 4 bases had no gene match. The CDR3 protein is CASRGDRFSNQPQHF. CDR3 DNA sequence: TGTGCCAGCAGGGGGGACAGGTTTAGCAATCAGCCCCAGCATTTT.

This clone was recorded only once. The chain is built from TRBV5-1 and TRBJ2-7, with D possibly being TRBD1 (8 bases). CDR1 is SGHRS, CDR2 YFSETQ, per germline. The V gene lost 2 bases and the J gene lost 6 bases, with 18 bases spanning the gap. CDR3 length: 15 residues. As DNA, the CDR3 is TGCGCCAGCAGCTTATCCACAGGGGGGGCCGCCGAGCAGTACTTC. Its translation is CASSLSTGGAAEQYF.

The chain joins TRBV4-1 to TRBJ1-4; 10 bases line up with TRBD1. The CDR3 covers 17 residues. Unmatched junction bases numbered 10, after V lost 1 base and J lost 8 bases. Germline V CDR1 and CDR2: MGHRA, YSYEKL. CDR3 sequence (DNA): TGCGCCAGCAGCCAAGGTTTGGGTAGGACAGGGGGAGAAAAACTGTTTTTT. As protein: CASSQGLGRTGGEKLFF.

The rearrangement joins TRBV5-1 to TRBJ2-7, with D perhaps TRBD2 (6 bases). V lost 7 bases and J lost 0, with 11 bases in between. The CDR3 has 13 residues. Germline V gene lookup returns CDR1 SGHRS and CDR2 YFSETQ. The CDR3 DNA reads TGCGCCAGCCGGGACTGGGACTCCTACGAGCAGTACTTC. It yields the protein CASRDWDSYEQYF.

The V call is TRBV29-1, the J call TRBJ2-1, with 9 bases fitting TRBD2. The germline V gene has CDR1 SQVTM and CDR2 ANQGSEA. Unmatched junction bases numbered 5, after V lost 7 bases and J lost 7 bases. CDR3 length: 12 residues. CDR3 sequence (DNA): TGCAGCGCCCTAGCGGGAATTAATGAGCAGTTCTTC. Encoded protein: CSALAGINEQFF.

The J gene is TRBJ1-4, the V gene TRBV13; unclear D gene. The V end lost 0 bases, the J end lost 11 bases, and 13 bases lay between the germline ends. This CDR3 spans 14 amino acids. Germline V gives CDR1 PRHDT, CDR2 FYEKMQ (reference sequence). This chain's CDR3 is CASSLGSPAGKLFF. The CDR3 nucleotides read TGTGCCAGCAGCTTAGGCAGTCCAGCGGGGAAACTGTTTTTT.

The chain is built from TRBV30 and TRBJ2-3; no clear D. V lost 2 bases and J lost 5, with 11 bases in between. CDR3 length: 13 amino acids. Germline V lookup: CDR1 GTSNPN, CDR2 SVGIG (reference sequence). CDR3 sequence reads: CAWSPYSLDTQYF. In nucleotides, the CDR3 is TGTGCCTGGAGTCCCTACAGCCTAGATACGCAGTATTTT.

The rearrangement links TRBV2 to TRBJ2-1; 9 nucleotides agree with TRBD2. Germline trimming cut 7 bases from V and 8 bases from J; bases unmatched to any gene: 6. The germline V gene encodes CDR1 SNHLY and CDR2 FYNNEI. This CDR3 has 13 amino acids. The CDR3 DNA reads as TGTGCCAGCAACATCGAGCGGGAGGATGAGCAGTTCTTC. Translated, it gives CASNIEREDEQFF.

This clone was observed once. The V and J genes are TRBV11-2 and TRBJ2-1, with D perhaps given as TRBD1 or TRBD2 (6 bases each). Germline V lookup: CDR1 SGHAT, CDR2 FQNNGV. The CDR3 is 14 amino acids. Trimming cost V 2 bases and J 13 bases, with 18 bases left between them. The chain's CDR3 is CASSLLLQGGFQFF. The DNA for the CDR3 is TGTGCCAGCAGCTTACTCCTCCAAGGGGGGTTCCAGTTCTTC. Complete variable domain (other parts from reference TRBV11-2 and TRBJ2-1): EAGVAQSPRYKIIEKRQSVAFWCNPISGHATLYWYQQILGQGPKLLIQFQNNGVVDDSQLPKDRFSAERLKGVDSTLKIQPAKLEDSAVYLCASSLLLQGGFQFFGPGTRLTVL.